This TCR beta chain was observed in a study of T cell repertoires in cytomegalovirus infection. Study overall: Used in the study were CMV epitopes, some recently identified and HLA-C-restricted, others well-studied and HLA-B-restricted. Public TCR beta signatures provided an indication of both CMV infection and a matching HLA type.

Regarding this clonotype: Its antigen is not identified.

One entry per CDR3 protein, called by TCRdb with MiXCR from the reads. The repertoire holds hundreds of thousands of distinct CDR3 sequences, around 32% seen once, with approximately 18% in the top ten. V dropped 6 bases and J dropped 2; count of bases not matched to a gene: 5. The germline CDR1 and CDR2 sequences are DFQATT and SNEGSKA (reference sequence). This CDR3 comprises 13 residues. The sequences come from cultured PBMCs, collected from culture after CMV antigen stimulation. The chain employs TRBV20-1 and TRBJ2-3, with TRBD1 identical over 7 bases. The TCR originated in a human donor in good health (CMV status not recorded). Some clones in this sample may be carry-over from other donors' samples. The CDR3 region has the DNA TGCAGTGCCCGGACAGGCAACACAGATACGCAGTATTTT. Translation: CSARTGNTDTQYF.